The 4 T cell receptor beta chains reported below all come from one sample, sequenced in a study of technical replicates of blood from a handful of donors. TCRdb keeps only in-frame clones here, not all; method: immunoSEQ multiplex PCR. The sample contains 60,000 to 85,000 clones, 94% of which appear only once. Sample: T cells isolated from PBMCs. These receptor sequences come from a human donor in good health.

The chain links TRBV28 to TRBJ2-5; TRBD1 aligns across 9 bases. The CDR3 is 18 amino acids. The germline CDR1 and CDR2 sequences are MDHEN and SYDVKM. J was trimmed by 5 bases and V by 1 base; bases with no gene match: 14. CDR3: CASSLSEYSGTGMETQYF. CDR3 DNA: TGTGCCAGCAGTTTATCGGAGTATTCCGGGACAGGGATGGAGACCCAGTACTTC.

The V and J genes are TRBV7-9 and TRBJ1-6, with 7 bases matching TRBD1. In germline, CDR1 is SEHNR, CDR2 FQNEAQ (reference sequence). V was clipped by 9 bases and J by 8 bases; unmatched bases: 7. The CDR3 contains 13 residues. CDR3 bases: TGTGCCAGTTCCGGGACAGTATATTCACCCCTCCACTTT. This encodes CASSGTVYSPLHF.

The gene calls are TRBV12-5 and TRBJ1-1, with D perhaps TRBD1 (6 bases). The CDR3 extends over 14 amino acids. The germline gives CDR1 LGHNT, CDR2 FRNRAP. Deletions cut 5 bases from V and 5 bases from J, with 15 bases between. The CDR3 bases are TGTGCTAGTGGTCCGCCCGTAACAGGGACTGAAGCTTTCTTT. Its translation: CASGPPVTGTEAFF.

V usage is TRBV14 and J usage is TRBJ1-2; 10 bases match TRBD1. Trimming at V came to 4 bases and at J to 4 bases, leaving 9 bases not matched to a gene. Looked up from germline, CDR1 is SGHDN and CDR2 is FVKESK. The CDR3 consists of 16 residues. The CDR3: CASSRDRDRGGYGYTF. CDR3 sequence (DNA): TGTGCCAGCAGCCGGGACCGGGACAGGGGAGGCTATGGCTACACCTTC.